This T cell receptor beta chain is drawn from a study of T cells after yellow fever vaccination. Study in general: Fractions containing few cells were prepared with SMART-Seq v4 Ultra Low Input. Study findings and constraints: Secondary responses were weaker yet peaked faster, day 5 versus 15.

TCRdb reanalysed the 5' RACE reads using MiXCR and keeps one entry per CDR3 protein. The sample consists of hundreds of thousands of distinct CDR3 sequences, around 12% of them appearing once. This clonotype occurred a few times. The antigen is not known. Trimming at V came to 5 bases and at J to 7 bases, leaving 11 bases not matched to a gene. The CDR3 is 15 residues long. Germline V gives CDR1 SEHNR, CDR2 FQNEAQ (reference sequence). The clonotype was recovered from a man younger than 45 who received the YFV17D yellow fever vaccine. The sample was PBMCs, taken on the day of the yellow fever booster vaccination. This chain joins TRBV7-9 and TRBJ2-1, with 7 bases identical to TRBD2. CDR3 bases: TGTGCCAGCAGCCGCTCGGGCGGGAGAGGTAATGAGCAGTTCTTC. Residues: CASSRSGGRGNEQFF.